This T cell receptor (beta chain) was identified during a study of T cells in tuberculosis. Assay used: immunoSEQ multiplex PCR; TCRdb lists only in-frame clones, some missing. The sample records 80,000 to 90,000 clones, roughly 93% being singletons. CDR3 length: 15 residues. Germline-derived CDR1 and CDR2 are SEHNR and FQNEAQ (reference sequence). With 0 bases removed from V and 4 bases from J, the gap between germline ends came to 10 bases. Sorting used thawed, overnight-rested PBMC stained with anti-CD3, a viability dye and GMM-loaded CD1B tetramer. C32 glucose monomycolate from Rhodococcus equi was loaded onto the CD1B tetramers.

The TCR comes from an adult woman with latent tuberculosis. The gene calls are TRBV7-9 and TRBJ1-5, with TRBD1 as a possible D gene (5 bases). The sample comprised CD1b-GMM tetramer-negative cells sorted from PBMCs. The CDR3 nucleotides are TGTGCCAGCAGCTTAGCAGGGGCGGAGAATCAGCCCCAGCATTTT. Its translation is CASSLAGAENQPQHF. The whole variable domain, filled in from reference TRBV7-9 and TRBJ1-5, reads DTGVSQNPRHKITKRGQNVTFRCDPISEHNRLYWYRQTLGQGPEFLTYFQNEAQLEKSRLLSDRFSAERPKGSFSTLEIQRTEQGDSAMYLCASSLAGAENQPQHFGDGTRLSIL.